This entry lists 24 T cell receptor beta chains sequenced from one sample in a study of T cell responses to AZD1222 COVID-19 vaccine. Generated by immunoSEQ multiplex PCR, the TCRdb table keeps only in-frame clones and is missing some. The table shows approximately 100,000 clones, with around 84% occurring only once. Specimen: peripheral blood, collected on day 0 of AZD1222 vaccination. The source is an adult in good health.

This chain links TRBV27 with TRBJ1-5; 11 nucleotides match TRBD1. Germline CDR1 and CDR2: MNHEY and SMNVEV (reference sequence). The CDR3 length is 14 residues. Trimming at V came to 5 bases and at J to 9 bases, leaving 6 bases not matched to a gene. CDR3 nucleotides: TGTGCCAGCAGTGGGACAGGGGGGAGTGGGCCCCAGCATTTT. Its protein product is CASSGTGGSGPQHF.

The chain uses TRBV7-8 and TRBJ1-6; the D is unclear. Trimming left V 5 bases short and J 7 bases short, with 9 bases between. This CDR3 region has 13 residues. Germline CDR1 SGHVS, CDR2 FQNEAQ. In nucleotides, the CDR3 is TGTGCCAGCAGCCCCGACGTCAATTCACCCCTCCACTTT. The encoded protein is CASSPDVNSPLHF. Full variable domain (missing parts from reference TRBV7-8 and TRBJ1-6): GAGVSQSPRYKVAKRGQDVALRCDPISGHVSLFWYQQALGQGPEFLTYFQNEAQLDKSGLPSDRFFAERPEGSVSTLKIQRTQQEDSAVYLCASSPDVNSPLHFGNGTRLTVT.

This rearrangement joins TRBV5-1 to TRBJ2-7; 9 nucleotides agree with TRBD1. Germline V gives CDR1 SGHRS, CDR2 YFSETQ. The CDR3 length is 18 residues. Trimming took 2 bases from V and 5 from J; bases not matched to a gene: 17. CDR3 amino acids: CASSLTGGLREGMNEQYF. The CDR3 coding sequence is TGCGCCAGCAGCTTAACAGGGGGCCTACGCGAAGGGATGAACGAGCAGTACTTC. Looking up the rest from reference TRBV5-1 and TRBJ2-7 gives the full variable domain: KAGVTQTPRYLIKTRGQQVTLSCSPISGHRSVSWYQQTPGQGLQFLFEYFSETQRNKGNFPGRFSGRQFSNSRSEMNVSTLELGDSALYLCASSLTGGLREGMNEQYFGPGTRLTVT.

The chain has TRBV2 and TRBJ2-7; TRBD1 might be the D (6 bases). Per the germline V gene, CDR1 is SNHLY and CDR2 is FYNNEI. With 8 bases removed from V and 4 bases from J, the gap between germline ends came to 9 bases. The CDR3 is made up of 11 amino acids. The CDR3 DNA reads TGTGCCAGCCAACAGGGATACGAGCAGTACTTC. It yields the protein CASQQGYEQYF.

This chain uses TRBV19 with TRBJ1-5; a possible D gene is TRBD1 (5 bases). The CDR3 length is 16 residues. Trimming removed 3 bases at V and 3 bases at J, with 15 bases between. Per germline, CDR1 LNHDA and CDR2 SQIVND (reference sequence). Here the CDR3 reads CASSIYQGFPNQPQHF. The CDR3 bases are TGTGCCAGTAGTATTTATCAGGGTTTCCCCAATCAGCCCCAGCATTTT.

The rearrangement uses TRBV5-1 and TRBJ2-1, with D tentatively TRBD1 (6 bases). The CDR3 covers 14 residues. The germline CDR1 and CDR2 sequences are SGHRS and YFSETQ. Between the trimmed V and J ends, which lost 1 base and 10 bases, there was a span of 15 bases. CDR3: CASSLSAGGSEQFF. The CDR3 DNA follows: TGCGCCAGCAGCTTGAGTGCTGGGGGCAGCGAGCAGTTCTTC.

This clone was seen more than once but under ten times. The chain employs TRBV27 and TRBJ2-3, with D perhaps matching TRBD1 (5 bases). CDR1 is MNHEY, CDR2 SMNVEV, per germline (reference sequence). The length of the CDR3 is 15 residues. In DNA form, the CDR3 reads TGTCCAAAAACTAAGGGTCAGGGTTACACAGATACGCAGTATTTT. Amino acid sequence: CPKTKGQGYTDTQYF.

V gene TRBV24-1 combines with J gene TRBJ2-3; the D is unclear. Germline V lookup: CDR1 KGHDR, CDR2 SFDVKD. The CDR3 contains 16 residues. The germline V and J ends were trimmed by 6 bases and 0 bases, with 15 bases remaining between them. This chain's CDR3 is CATSTAGELSTDTQYF. In DNA form, the CDR3 reads TGTGCCACCAGTACCGCAGGAGAACTTAGCACAGATACGCAGTATTTT.

The J gene is TRBJ2-2, the V gene TRBV28, with 9 bases matching TRBD2. The J segment lost 5 bases and the V segment lost 10 bases, leaving 8 bases of the junction unmatched. The CDR3 spans 14 residues. The germline gives CDR1 MDHEN, CDR2 SYDVKM. The CDR3 here is CAIARAGGTGELFF. CDR3 sequence (DNA): TGTGCCATAGCTAGGGCGGGAGGGACCGGGGAGCTGTTTTTT.

The chain uses TRBV9 and TRBJ2-1; D is uncertain. The CDR3 covers 15 residues. The V end lost 0 bases, the J end lost 3 bases, and 10 bases lay between the germline ends. The germline CDR1 and CDR2 sequences are SGDLS and YYNGEE. CDR3 DNA: TGTGCCAGCAGCGTAGATGGCGGAGTCTACAATGAGCAGTTCTTC. Translation gives CASSVDGGVYNEQFF.

The CDR3 DNA reads as TGTGCCAGCAGCTCCAATAGCGGACAAGAGACCCAGTACTTC. Amino acids: CASSSNSGQETQYF. The chain recombines TRBV7-6 with TRBJ2-5; D may be TRBD2 (6 bases). Between the trimmed V and J ends, which lost 4 bases and 2 bases, there was a span of 11 bases. The CDR3 is made up of 14 amino acids. The germline CDR1 and CDR2 sequences are SGHVS and FNYEAQ.

This chain's CDR3 is CASKYRDRDYYGYTF. CDR3 nucleotides: TGTGCCAGCAAATATCGGGACAGGGATTACTATGGCTACACCTTC. The V call is TRBV11-2, the J call TRBJ1-2; 9 positions match TRBD1. V lost 7 bases, J lost 3 bases, and 9 bases stayed unmatched. This CDR3 is built from 15 residues. Per the germline V gene, CDR1 is SGHAT and CDR2 is FQNNGV.

V and J are TRBV28 and TRBJ2-7; tentatively, D is TRBD1 (6 bases). V was shortened by 10 bases and J by 3 bases, with 13 bases between the two germline ends. This CDR3 has 12 amino acids. Per the germline V gene, CDR1 is MDHEN and CDR2 is SYDVKM. CDR3 nucleotide sequence: TGTGCCACCGGATACAGGGACTACGAGCAGTACTTC. Translation: CATGYRDYEQYF. Looking up the rest from reference TRBV28 and TRBJ2-7 gives the full variable domain: DVKVTQSSRYLVKRTGEKVFLECVQDMDHENMFWYRQDPGLGLRLIYFSYDVKMKEKGDIPEGYSVSREKKERFSLILESASTNQTSMYLCATGYRDYEQYFGPGTRLTVT.

The chain recombines TRBV5-4 with TRBJ2-3; maybe TRBD1 (6 bases). The CDR3 loop spans 15 amino acids. Germline values: CDR1 SGHNT, CDR2 YYREEE (reference sequence). Trimming removed 4 bases from V and 0 bases from J, with 12 bases in between. The chain's CDR3 is CASSRRDTSTDTQYF. In DNA form, the CDR3 reads TGTGCCAGCAGCCGCAGGGACACTAGCACAGATACGCAGTATTTT.

The rearrangement joins TRBV7-8 to TRBJ1-4, with D perhaps matching TRBD1 (5 bases). The ends were cut back, 4 bases at V and 4 bases at J, with 13 bases in the middle. Per germline, CDR1 SGHVS and CDR2 FQNEAQ. The CDR3 loop spans 15 amino acids. The CDR3 DNA follows: TGTGCCAGCAGCTCGACAGAGTCGTTTAATGAAAAACTGTTTTTT. Protein: CASSSTESFNEKLFF.

The chain is built from TRBV28 and TRBJ1-6; 9 bases align to TRBD1. The ends lost 2 bases at V and 9 bases at J; junction bases unmatched: 8. The CDR3 has 16 amino acids. From germline, CDR1 is MDHEN and CDR2 SYDVKM. CDR3 DNA sequence: TGTGCCAGCAGTTTACCGGGACAGGGTCTCCGTTCACCCCTCCACTTT. Protein product: CASSLPGQGLRSPLHF.

The chain has TRBV6-5 and TRBJ2-7, with 7 bases aligning to TRBD1. CDR1 and CDR2 (germline): MNHEY, SVGAGI. V dropped 7 bases and J dropped 3; count of bases not matched to a gene: 6. The CDR3 has 13 residues. CDR3 DNA sequence: TGTGCCAGCACCGCAGGGGGTGTCTACGAGCAGTACTTC. This gives the protein CASTAGGVYEQYF.

The J gene is TRBJ2-2, the V gene TRBV6-5; tentative D call: TRBD1 (5 bases). CDR1 MNHEY and CDR2 SVGAGI come from the germline V gene. V lost 6 bases, J lost 4 bases, and 15 bases lay in between. The CDR3 contains 15 residues. CDR3 in amino acids: CASRATPQGTGELFF. CDR3 DNA: TGTGCCAGCAGAGCGACACCCCAGGGCACCGGGGAGCTGTTTTTT.

The chain employs TRBV9 and TRBJ2-1; D may be TRBD1 (6 bases). The CDR3 consists of 14 residues. Germline-derived CDR1 and CDR2 are SGDLS and YYNGEE. Trimming took 0 bases from V and 3 from J, leaving 7 bases between them. CDR3 sequence: CASSVGGHYNEQFF. The DNA for the CDR3 is TGTGCCAGCAGCGTAGGGGGACACTACAATGAGCAGTTCTTC.

With regard to this clone: One end of the junction is discordant with germline, which a read error may explain. This chain connects TRBV9 to TRBJ2-1; D is unresolved. This CDR3 is built from 14 residues. In germline, CDR1 is SGDLS, CDR2 YYNGEE. This CDR3 is CASGVGNSINEQFF. CDR3 DNA sequence: TGTGCCAGCGGCGTAGGTAACTCCATCAATGAGCAGTTCTTC.

This chain uses TRBV4-1 with TRBJ1-2, with 12 bases aligning to TRBD1. Per the germline V gene, CDR1 is MGHRA and CDR2 is YSYEKL. Losses at the gene ends were 0 bases for V and 3 bases for J; bases not matched to a gene: 14. The CDR3 spans 20 residues. In DNA form, the CDR3 reads TGCGCCAGCAGCCAAGAAGATCCCCGGGACAGGGGGCCACCCTACTATGGCTACACCTTC. It encodes CASSQEDPRDRGPPYYGYTF.

The rearrangement links TRBV13 to TRBJ1-1; 7 nucleotides agree with TRBD1. The V segment lost 5 bases and the J segment 0 bases; nucleotides outside the gene matches: 9. The CDR3 is 16 amino acids. Germline CDR1 PRHDT, CDR2 FYEKMQ (reference sequence). CDR3 sequence (DNA): TGTGCCAGCAGCCTCGGGACAGACCTCATGAACACTGAAGCTTTCTTT. This translates into CASSLGTDLMNTEAFF.

The rearrangement uses TRBV6-5 and TRBJ1-1; D gene uncertain. The CDR3 totals 12 residues. Per germline, CDR1 MNHEY and CDR2 SVGAGI. The ends were cut back, 1 base at V and 8 bases at J, with 8 bases in the middle. CDR3 in amino acids: CASSYLKGEAFF. CDR3 sequence (DNA): TGTGCCAGCAGTTACTTAAAGGGAGAAGCTTTCTTT.

Points on this clone: Other nucleotide sequences from this sample produce the same CDR3. The CDR3 DNA reads as TGTGCCAGCAGCTTACAACAGAACACTGAAGCTTTCTTT. It is translated as CASSLQQNTEAFF. The chain joins TRBV7-2 to TRBJ1-1; D is ambiguous. Germline loops: CDR1 SGHTA, CDR2 FQGNSA. Trimming left V 2 bases short and J 1 base short, with 5 bases between. The CDR3 has 13 amino acids.